This is a list of T cell receptor beta chains from one sample in a study of OX40 agonist ivuxolimab in advanced cancers. The repertoire was sequenced with immunoSEQ multiplex PCR; TCRdb's copy has only in-frame clones and lacks some. The sample has tens of thousands of clones; 79% are singletons. The sequences come from CD4+ or CD8+ T cells sorted from blood, collected in a trial of the OX40 agonist ivuxolimab. These TCRs come from an adult with an advanced solid tumor such as melanoma, head and neck, liver or kidney cancer. CDR3s leave out the opening cysteine and the closing phenylalanine or tryptophan.

cdr3_aa v_call
ASSTTGQGIHEQY TRBV19
ASSPQTEVNTIY TRBV9
ASSLVHSGRASTDTQY TRBV5-6
ASSQLGGPNEKLF TRBV4-3
ASSVRDGSYEQY TRBV7-3
ASTPWGTGEAF TRBV9
ASGLGPSGDITGELF TRBV12-5
ASSPVSGGSYGYT TRBV18
ASNQQGMNTEAF TRBV2
ASSLVRGTEQY TRBV5-5